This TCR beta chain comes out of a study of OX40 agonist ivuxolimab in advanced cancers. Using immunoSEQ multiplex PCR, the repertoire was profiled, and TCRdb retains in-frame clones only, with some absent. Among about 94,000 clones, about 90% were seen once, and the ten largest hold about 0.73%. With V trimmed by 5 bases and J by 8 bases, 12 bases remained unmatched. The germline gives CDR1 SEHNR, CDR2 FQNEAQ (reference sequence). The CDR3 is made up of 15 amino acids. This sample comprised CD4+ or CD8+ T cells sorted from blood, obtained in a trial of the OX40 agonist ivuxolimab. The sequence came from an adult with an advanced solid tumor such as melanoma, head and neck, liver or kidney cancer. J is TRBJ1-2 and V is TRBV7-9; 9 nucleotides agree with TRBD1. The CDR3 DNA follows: TGTGCCAGCAGCCAACTCGGACAGGGGCTCGACGGCTACACCTTC. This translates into CASSQLGQGLDGYTF. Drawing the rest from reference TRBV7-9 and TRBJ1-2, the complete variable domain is DTGVSQNPRHKITKRGQNVTFRCDPISEHNRLYWYRQTLGQGPEFLTYFQNEAQLEKSRLLSDRFSAERPKGSFSTLEIQRTEQGDSAMYLCASSQLGQGLDGYTFGSGTRLTVV.